The 5 T cell receptor beta chains listed next were all sequenced from one sample in a study of blood T cell repertoires in COVID-19. The table came from immunoSEQ multiplex PCR; TCRdb's copy has only in-frame clones and leaves some out. Of 150,000 to 200,000 clones in the sample, around 80% were seen once. The specimen sequenced was PBMCs or T cells enriched from blood (not recorded which). The receptors were sampled from a man aged 45 to 65 who had recovered from COVID-19.

This chain uses TRBV5-1 with TRBJ2-5; 7 positions agree with TRBD2. V gave up 2 bases and J gave up 5 bases; unmatched junction bases: 9. This CDR3 spans 15 amino acids. Germline lookup yields CDR1 SGHRS and CDR2 YFSETQ. The DNA of the CDR3 is TGCGCCAGCAGCTTCGACGGGGGGTTCCGGGAGACCCAGTACTTC. Translating gives CASSFDGGFRETQYF.

The chain recombines TRBV10-2 with TRBJ1-2, with D uncertain. The CDR3 length is 11 residues. CDR1 WSHSY and CDR2 SAAADI come from the germline V gene. V was trimmed by 2 bases and J by 8 bases, leaving 6 bases between them. CDR3 sequence: CASSEGGGYTF. The DNA for the CDR3 is TGCGCCAGCAGTGAGGGAGGAGGCTACACCTTC.

This clone was found a few times. This chain links TRBV6-2 or TRBV6-3 with TRBJ2-7; 12 positions agree with TRBD2. Germline trimming cut 3 bases from V and 5 bases from J; bases unmatched to any gene: 14. The germline CDR1 and CDR2 sequences are MNHEY and SVGEGT. This CDR3 has 18 residues. CDR3 bases: TGTGCCAGCAGTTATCCTCCGGGACTAGCGGGTGCTTGGAACGAGCAGTACTTC. Translated: CASSYPPGLAGAWNEQYF.

This clone was observed a single time. The J gene is TRBJ2-2, the V gene TRBV6-5; 7 bases agree with TRBD1. V gave up 4 bases and J gave up 1 base; unmatched junction bases: 3. Per germline, CDR1 MNHEY and CDR2 SVGAGI. This CDR3 has 15 amino acids. The CDR3 loop reads CASSWDRKNTGELFF. The DNA for the CDR3 is TGTGCCAGCAGTTGGGACAGAAAGAACACCGGGGAGCTGTTTTTT.

V is TRBV18 and J is TRBJ2-3; 13 bases map to TRBD2. J gave up 3 bases and V 3 bases, and 6 bases lay outside the gene matches. The CDR3 totals 17 residues. CDR1 and CDR2 from the germline V gene are KGHSH and LQKENI. The chain's CDR3 is CASSPGLAGVVTDTQYF. The CDR3 nucleotides read TGTGCCAGCTCACCTGGACTAGCGGGGGTTGTAACAGATACGCAGTATTTT.